The table lists the clone carrying this TCR beta chain with a few counts. No antigen is known for it. The CDR3 runs to 15 residues. V lost 3 bases to trimming and J lost 9 bases; unmatched junction nucleotides: 8. Germline lookup yields CDR1 SGHVS and CDR2 FNYEAQ. The data were obtained in a study of T cells after yellow fever vaccination. Study-wide points: Compared with primary, the secondary response was weaker and peaked at day 5, not 15.

As TCR cDNA was made by 5'RACE template switching, a universal primer site and UMIs were added. Using its own MiXCR run on the 5' RACE reads, TCRdb lists one record per CDR3 protein. The sample shows hundreds of thousands of distinct CDR3 sequences, roughly 5.2% of them seen only once. This chain joins TRBV7-6 and TRBJ2-1; 10 positions agree with TRBD2. Source: CD4+ T cells sorted from PBMCs, taken on the day of the yellow fever booster vaccination. This clonotype was sampled from a man between 18 and 29 years old who received the YFV17D yellow fever vaccine. Here the CDR3 reads CASSFLAGVTGEQFF. In DNA form, the CDR3 reads TGTGCCAGCAGCTTCCTAGCGGGGGTTACTGGTGAGCAGTTCTTC.